A single sample is the source of the 27 T cell receptor beta chains below, sequenced in a study of blood T cell repertoires in COVID-19. Here immunoSEQ multiplex PCR was the method, and the copy in TCRdb shows in-frame clones only, minus some. The table records roughly 300,000 clones, about 89% of them present only once. The sample comprised PBMCs or T cells enriched from blood (not recorded which). Receptor source: a woman aged 25-40 years who had recovered from COVID-19.

The rearrangement joins TRBV9 to TRBJ1-2, with D possibly TRBD1 on 5 matching bases. Trimming took off 0 bases at V and 4 bases at J, with 13 bases between the two ends. The CDR3 is 15 residues long. CDR1 is SGDLS, CDR2 YYNGEE, per germline. This CDR3 is CASSVEGEAVYGYTF. In nucleotides, the CDR3 is TGTGCCAGCAGCGTAGAAGGGGAGGCAGTCTATGGCTACACCTTC.

This clone turned up a few times. The gene calls are TRBV30 and TRBJ1-2; D is possibly TRBD1 (6 bases). Germline CDR1 is GTSNPN and CDR2 is SVGIG (reference sequence). This CDR3 is built from 14 residues. Trimming left V 0 bases short and J 8 bases short, with 16 bases between. CDR3: CAWSVRQRGGGYTF. In nucleotides, the CDR3 is TGTGCCTGGAGTGTACGGCAGAGGGGGGGAGGCTACACCTTC.

V usage is TRBV25-1 and J usage is TRBJ1-2; 10 bases are a match to TRBD1. CDR3 size: 14 residues. In germline, CDR1 is MGHDK, CDR2 SYGVNS. V shed 5 bases and J 7 bases; nucleotides not matched to a gene: 7. The CDR3 here is CASSFWGTGAGYTF. DNA for the CDR3: TGTGCCAGCAGTTTTTGGGGGACAGGGGCTGGCTACACCTTC.

This chain connects TRBV12-3 or TRBV12-4 to TRBJ1-2; perhaps TRBD1 as D (6 bases). CDR3 length: 13 residues. V lost 3 bases, J lost 8 bases, and 13 bases lay in between. The CDR3 loop reads CASSFGGREGYTF. CDR3 coding DNA: TGTGCCAGCAGTTTCGGGGGGCGTGAAGGCTACACCTTC.

V gene TRBV6-5 combines with J gene TRBJ1-6, with D possibly matching TRBD1 (6 bases). The V end lost 6 bases, the J end lost 8 bases, and 17 bases lay between the germline ends. Germline assignment: CDR1 MNHEY and CDR2 SVGAGI. The CDR3 consists of 15 residues. This CDR3 reads CASRDHRVWDSPLHF. The CDR3 DNA follows: TGTGCCAGCAGAGACCACAGGGTCTGGGATTCACCCCTCCACTTT.

This clone was counted a single time. The rearrangement joins TRBV28 to TRBJ2-1; 10 bases fit TRBD2. V gave up 6 bases and J gave up 2 bases; unmatched junction bases: 4. This CDR3 spans 15 amino acids. From germline, CDR1 is MDHEN and CDR2 SYDVKM. The CDR3 is CASSRSGGAYNEQFF. CDR3 nucleotide sequence: TGTGCCAGCAGCAGGAGCGGGGGGGCCTACAATGAGCAGTTCTTC.

This clone showed up just once. The chain recombines TRBV30 with TRBJ1-1, with D possibly matching TRBD1 (5 bases). Between the trimmed V and J ends, which lost 6 bases and 4 bases, there was a span of 12 bases. This CDR3 spans 12 amino acids. The germline V gene has CDR1 GTSNPN and CDR2 SVGIG (reference sequence). The CDR3 here is CACSGSGTEAFF. The CDR3 nucleotides are TGTGCCTGCTCAGGGTCAGGCACTGAAGCTTTCTTT.

The chain recombines TRBV28 with TRBJ2-7; possible D gene TRBD2, 8 bases. This CDR3 has 15 amino acids. The V end lost 7 bases, the J end lost 3 bases, and 19 bases lay between the germline ends. Germline loops: CDR1 MDHEN, CDR2 SYDVKM. In nucleotides, the CDR3 is TGTGCCAGCACTCCGGGGGGGACAGAATACTACGAGCAGTACTTC. This codes for CASTPGGTEYYEQYF.

The CDR3 DNA follows: TGTGCCAGCAGTGACGGGGGTTACCAAGAGACCCAGTACTTC. Encoded protein: CASSDGGYQETQYF. This rearrangement joins TRBV6-1 to TRBJ2-5, with D tentatively TRBD2 (6 bases). The CDR3 length is 14 residues. Trimming removed 3 bases at V and 0 bases at J, with 8 bases between. Germline loops: CDR1 MNHNS, CDR2 SASEGT.

The rearrangement links TRBV28 to TRBJ1-4; TRBD1 agrees at 9 bases. Losses at the gene ends were 4 bases for V and 10 bases for J; bases not matched to a gene: 10. The CDR3 loop spans 15 amino acids. Per the germline V gene, CDR1 is MDHEN and CDR2 is SYDVKM. The CDR3 is CASSSQDRGGGKLFF. CDR3 nucleotides: TGTGCCAGCAGTTCCCAGGACAGGGGTGGCGGAAAACTGTTTTTT.

V gene TRBV2 combines with J gene TRBJ1-6; D is possibly TRBD1 (6 bases). In germline, CDR1 is SNHLY, CDR2 FYNNEI. V was cut by 1 base and J by 4 bases, with 14 bases left in between. This CDR3 has 17 residues. The CDR3 sequence is CASSEVRGGFYNSPLHF. The CDR3 nucleotides read TGTGCCAGCAGTGAAGTTCGGGGGGGCTTTTATAATTCACCCCTCCACTTT.

J is TRBJ1-3 and V is TRBV15; possibly TRBD1 for D (5 bases). Germline V gene lookup returns CDR1 LNHNV and CDR2 YYDKDF (reference sequence). The ends were cut back, 1 base at V and 4 bases at J, with 8 bases in the middle. The CDR3 is 14 amino acids. The CDR3 region is CATSRVGVGNTIYF. CDR3 nucleotide sequence: TGTGCCACCAGCAGAGTAGGGGTGGGAAACACCATATATTTT.

The chain combines TRBV18 with TRBJ1-5; 8 bases agree with TRBD1. Germline assignment: CDR1 KGHSH and CDR2 LQKENI. This CDR3 is built from 15 residues. V lost 6 bases and J lost 6; bases outside the gene matches: 10. CDR3 DNA sequence: TGTGCCAGCTCTCCTACAGGGGGAGGAGGTCAGCCCCAGCATTTT. The encoded protein is CASSPTGGGGQPQHF.

The chain's CDR3 is CASGLPGTGPNQPQHF. In DNA, the CDR3 is TGTGCTAGTGGTTTGCCTGGGACAGGACCAAATCAGCCCCAGCATTTT. This rearrangement joins TRBV12-5 to TRBJ1-5, with 8 bases lining up with TRBD1. The CDR3 contains 16 residues. CDR1 is LGHNT and CDR2 is FRNRAP in the germline V gene. The V gene end was trimmed by 2 bases and the J gene end by 4 bases; junction bases not matched to a gene: 7.

V and J are TRBV28 and TRBJ1-4, with 7 bases lining up with TRBD1. The CDR3 has 15 residues. Germline trimming cut 5 bases from V and 4 bases from J; bases unmatched to any gene: 7. The V gene's germline CDR1 is MDHEN and CDR2 SYDVKM. The CDR3 sequence: CASSTRQGVNEKLFF. DNA for the CDR3: TGTGCCAGCAGTACCCGACAGGGAGTTAATGAAAAACTGTTTTTT.

The V call is TRBV13, the J call TRBJ1-4; D gene uncertain. Per germline, CDR1 PRHDT and CDR2 FYEKMQ (reference sequence). This CDR3 has 13 amino acids. The V end lost 5 bases, the J end lost 3 bases, and 7 bases lay between the germline ends. This chain's CDR3 is CASSLSPNEKLFF. DNA for the CDR3: TGTGCCAGCAGCCTGAGCCCTAATGAAAAACTGTTTTTT. Supplemented by reference TRBV13 and TRBJ1-4, the full variable domain reads AAGVIQSPRHLIKEKRETATLKCYPIPRHDTVYWYQQGPGQDPQFLISFYEKMQSDKGSIPDRFSAQQFSDYHSELNMSSLELGDSALYFCASSLSPNEKLFFGSGTQLSVL.

The rearrangement joins TRBV3-1 (or the pseudogene TRBV3-2) to TRBJ1-2, with D unclear. Trimming shortened V by 1 base and J by 4 bases, and 19 bases separated the two germline ends. Per the germline V gene, CDR1 is LGHDT and CDR2 is YNNKEL (reference sequence). The CDR3 is made up of 17 amino acids. The CDR3 is CASSQGDVDDFSYGYTF. The CDR3 DNA sequence: TGTGCCAGCAGCCAAGGTGACGTCGATGACTTCTCCTATGGCTACACCTTC.

This chain uses TRBV7-9 with TRBJ1-6; 9 bases line up with TRBD1. Looked up from germline, CDR1 is SEHNR and CDR2 is FQNEAQ (reference sequence). J gave up 6 bases and V 6 bases, and 0 bases lay outside the gene matches. This CDR3 spans 13 amino acids. The CDR3 region has the DNA TGTGCCAGCAGGGGACAGGGTAATTCACCCCTCCACTTT. It yields the protein CASRGQGNSPLHF.

This chain links TRBV23-1 with TRBJ2-7; D gene ambiguous. TRBV23-1 is an open reading frame, and its role is uncertain. Trimming took off 1 base at V and 4 bases at J, with 14 bases between the two ends. This CDR3 is built from 15 residues. As DNA, the CDR3 is TGCGCCAGCAGTCAATTCCGAGCGTCGGGTTACGAGCAGTACTTC. Translating it yields CASSQFRASGYEQYF.

This clone has more than one count but fewer than ten. The rearrangement links TRBV9 to TRBJ1-1; 7 bases match TRBD1. Germline V gene lookup returns CDR1 SGDLS and CDR2 YYNGEE. Unmatched junction bases numbered 5, after V lost 6 bases and J lost 0 bases. The CDR3 consists of 14 residues. This CDR3 reads CASNIGGMNTEAFF. The CDR3 DNA is TGTGCCAGCAATATAGGGGGCATGAACACTGAAGCTTTCTTT.

The chain couples TRBV19 to TRBJ1-2; 7 bases align to TRBD1. In germline, CDR1 is LNHDA, CDR2 SQIVND (reference sequence). There are 17 residues in the CDR3. With V trimmed by 1 base and J by 0 bases, 8 bases remained unmatched. CDR3: CASSIVGQLQANYGYTF. The DNA of the CDR3 is TGTGCCAGTAGTATAGTGGGACAGCTGCAAGCTAACTATGGCTACACCTTC.

A remark on this clone: The sample contains more than one DNA sequence encoding this CDR3. This rearrangement joins TRBV5-1 to TRBJ1-4, with 7 bases aligning to TRBD1. CDR3 length equals 14 residues. V gave up 2 bases and J gave up 7 bases; unmatched junction bases: 5. Germline V gene lookup returns CDR1 SGHRS and CDR2 YFSETQ. CDR3 in amino acids: CASSFTGEGEKLFF. The DNA of the CDR3 is TGCGCCAGCAGCTTTACAGGGGAAGGTGAAAAACTGTTTTTT.

The chain has TRBV4-3 and TRBJ1-2; TRBD1 aligns across 7 bases. Germline assignment: CDR1 LGHNA and CDR2 YSLEER. This CDR3 has 15 residues. Trimming took 4 bases from V and 4 from J; bases not matched to a gene: 9. CDR3 sequence: CASSRKTGMSYGYTF. CDR3 sequence (DNA): TGCGCCAGCAGCCGAAAGACAGGGATGAGCTATGGCTACACCTTC.

The V gene is TRBV20-1, the J gene TRBJ2-7; D gene uncertain. This CDR3 comprises 11 residues. Trimming pared 6 bases from V and 4 bases from J, leaving 10 bases between. Germline lookup yields CDR1 DFQATT and CDR2 SNEGSKA (reference sequence). The CDR3 protein is CSAPYKYEQYF. The CDR3 bases are TGCAGTGCCCCGTACAAGTACGAGCAGTACTTC.

CDR3: CASSITGGRSLHF. Here the CDR3 DNA reads TGTGCCAGTAGTATAACGGGGGGGAGATCCCTCCACTTT. This sequence joins TRBV19 and TRBJ1-6, with a weak D call TRBD1 (5 bases). This CDR3 spans 13 amino acids. Per germline, CDR1 LNHDA and CDR2 SQIVND (reference sequence). V lost 2 bases, J lost 14 bases, and 13 bases lay in between. Looking up the rest from reference TRBV19 and TRBJ1-6 gives the full variable domain: DGGITQSPKYLFRKEGQNVTLSCEQNLNHDAMYWYRQDPGQGLRLIYYSQIVNDFQKGDIAEGYSVSREKKESFPLTVTSAQKNPTAFYLCASSITGGRSLHFGNGTRLTVT.

This clone was picked up one time. The chain is built from TRBV30 and TRBJ2-7; 12 nucleotides line up with TRBD2. The J segment lost 3 bases and the V segment lost 5 bases, leaving 5 bases of the junction unmatched. Germline V gene sequence: CDR1 GTSNPN, CDR2 SVGIG (reference sequence). The CDR3 runs 14 residues. This CDR3 is CAWASGGEDYEQYF. In DNA form, the CDR3 reads TGTGCCTGGGCTAGCGGGGGGGAGGACTACGAGCAGTACTTC.

This clone was counted a few times. The gene calls are TRBV28 and TRBJ2-2; no clear D gene. CDR3 length: 15 residues. Between the trimmed V and J ends, which lost 6 bases and 3 bases, there was a span of 14 bases. Germline CDR1 MDHEN, CDR2 SYDVKM. The CDR3 loop is CASSNSYSYTGELFF. The CDR3 region has the DNA TGTGCCAGCAGCAACTCGTACAGCTACACCGGGGAGCTGTTTTTT. The full variable domain, rest sourced from reference TRBV28 and TRBJ2-2, is DVKVTQSSRYLVKRTGEKVFLECVQDMDHENMFWYRQDPGLGLRLIYFSYDVKMKEKGDIPEGYSVSREKKERFSLILESASTNQTSMYLCASSNSYSYTGELFFGEGSRLTVL.